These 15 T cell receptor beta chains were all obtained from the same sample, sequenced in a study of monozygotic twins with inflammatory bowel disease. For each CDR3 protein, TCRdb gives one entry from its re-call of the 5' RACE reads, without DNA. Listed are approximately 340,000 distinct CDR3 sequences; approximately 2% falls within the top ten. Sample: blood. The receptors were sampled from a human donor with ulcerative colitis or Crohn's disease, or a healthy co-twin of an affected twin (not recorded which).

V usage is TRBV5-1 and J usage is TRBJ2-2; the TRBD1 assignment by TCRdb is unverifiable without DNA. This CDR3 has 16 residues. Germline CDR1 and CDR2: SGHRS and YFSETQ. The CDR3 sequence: CASSLGGAGNTGELFF.

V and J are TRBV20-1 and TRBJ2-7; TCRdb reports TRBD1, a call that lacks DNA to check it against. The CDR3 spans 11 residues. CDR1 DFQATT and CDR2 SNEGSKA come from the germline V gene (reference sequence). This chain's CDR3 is CSAIPGYEQYF.

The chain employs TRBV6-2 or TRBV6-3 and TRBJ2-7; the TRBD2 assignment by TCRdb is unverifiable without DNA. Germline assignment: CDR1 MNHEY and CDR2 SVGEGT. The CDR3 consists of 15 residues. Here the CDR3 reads CASSERGTFPYEQYF.

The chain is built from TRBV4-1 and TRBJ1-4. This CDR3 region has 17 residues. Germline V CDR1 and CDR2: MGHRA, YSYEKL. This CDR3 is CASSQGPSGITNEKLFF.

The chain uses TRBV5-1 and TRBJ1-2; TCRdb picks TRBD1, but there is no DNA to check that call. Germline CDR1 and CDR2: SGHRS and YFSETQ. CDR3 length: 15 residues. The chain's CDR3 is CASSLSVNRDYGYTF.

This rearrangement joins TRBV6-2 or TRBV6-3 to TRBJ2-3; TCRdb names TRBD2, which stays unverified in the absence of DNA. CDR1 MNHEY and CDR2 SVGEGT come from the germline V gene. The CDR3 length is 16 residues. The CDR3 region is CASRRAPALGTDTQYF.

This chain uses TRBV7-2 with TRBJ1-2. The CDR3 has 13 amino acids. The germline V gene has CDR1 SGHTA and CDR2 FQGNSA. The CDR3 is CASSLLGSHGYTF.

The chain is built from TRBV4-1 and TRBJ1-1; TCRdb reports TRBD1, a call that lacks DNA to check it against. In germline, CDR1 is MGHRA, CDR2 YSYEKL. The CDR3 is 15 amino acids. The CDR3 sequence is CASSQEAGIHTEAFF.

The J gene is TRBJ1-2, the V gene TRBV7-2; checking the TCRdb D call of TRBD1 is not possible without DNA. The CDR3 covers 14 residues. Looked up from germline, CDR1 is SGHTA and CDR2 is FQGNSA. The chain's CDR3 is CASSAGTPNYGYTF.

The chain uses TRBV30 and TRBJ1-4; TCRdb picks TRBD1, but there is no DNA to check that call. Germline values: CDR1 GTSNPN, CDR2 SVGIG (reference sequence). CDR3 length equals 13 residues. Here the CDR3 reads CAWRSGEFQKLFF.

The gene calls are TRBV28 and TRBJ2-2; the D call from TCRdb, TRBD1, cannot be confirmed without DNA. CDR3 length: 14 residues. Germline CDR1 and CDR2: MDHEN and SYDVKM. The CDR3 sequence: CASRQGSNTGELFF.

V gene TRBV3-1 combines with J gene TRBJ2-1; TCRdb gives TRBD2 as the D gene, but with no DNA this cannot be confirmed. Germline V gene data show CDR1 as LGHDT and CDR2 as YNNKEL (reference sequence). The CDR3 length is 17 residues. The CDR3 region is CASSQGLAGSLYNEQFF.

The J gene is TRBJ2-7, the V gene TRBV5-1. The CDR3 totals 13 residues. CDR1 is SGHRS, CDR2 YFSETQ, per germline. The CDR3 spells CASRKDSSYEQYF.

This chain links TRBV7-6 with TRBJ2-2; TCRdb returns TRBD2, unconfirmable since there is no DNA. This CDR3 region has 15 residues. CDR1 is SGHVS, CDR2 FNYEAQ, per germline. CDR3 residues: CASSLEAGNPGELFF.

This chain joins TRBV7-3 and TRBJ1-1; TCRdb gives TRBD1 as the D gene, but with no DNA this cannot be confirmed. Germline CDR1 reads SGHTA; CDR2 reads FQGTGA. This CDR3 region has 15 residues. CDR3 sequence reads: CASSLMGQVNTEAFF. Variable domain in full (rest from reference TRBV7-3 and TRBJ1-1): GAGVSQTPSNKVTEKGKYVELRCDPISGHTALYWYRQSLGQGPEFLIYFQGTGAADDSGLPNDRFFAVRPEGSVSTLKIQRTERGDSAVYLCASSLMGQVNTEAFFGQGTRLTVV.